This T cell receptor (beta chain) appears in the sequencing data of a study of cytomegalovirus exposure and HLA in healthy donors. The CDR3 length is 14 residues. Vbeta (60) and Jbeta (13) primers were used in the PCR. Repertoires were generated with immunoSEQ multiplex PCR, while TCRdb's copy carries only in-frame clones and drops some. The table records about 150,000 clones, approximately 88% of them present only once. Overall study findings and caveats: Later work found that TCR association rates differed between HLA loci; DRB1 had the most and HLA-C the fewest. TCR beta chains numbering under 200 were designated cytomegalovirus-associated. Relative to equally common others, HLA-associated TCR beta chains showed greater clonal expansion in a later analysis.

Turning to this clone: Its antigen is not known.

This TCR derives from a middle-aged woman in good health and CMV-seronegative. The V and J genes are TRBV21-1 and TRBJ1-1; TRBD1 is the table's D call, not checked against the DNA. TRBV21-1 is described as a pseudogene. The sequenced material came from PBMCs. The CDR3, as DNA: TGTGCCAGCAGCAAACCAGGAGGGGGCCCTGAAGCTTTCTTT. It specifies CASSKPGGGPEAFF.